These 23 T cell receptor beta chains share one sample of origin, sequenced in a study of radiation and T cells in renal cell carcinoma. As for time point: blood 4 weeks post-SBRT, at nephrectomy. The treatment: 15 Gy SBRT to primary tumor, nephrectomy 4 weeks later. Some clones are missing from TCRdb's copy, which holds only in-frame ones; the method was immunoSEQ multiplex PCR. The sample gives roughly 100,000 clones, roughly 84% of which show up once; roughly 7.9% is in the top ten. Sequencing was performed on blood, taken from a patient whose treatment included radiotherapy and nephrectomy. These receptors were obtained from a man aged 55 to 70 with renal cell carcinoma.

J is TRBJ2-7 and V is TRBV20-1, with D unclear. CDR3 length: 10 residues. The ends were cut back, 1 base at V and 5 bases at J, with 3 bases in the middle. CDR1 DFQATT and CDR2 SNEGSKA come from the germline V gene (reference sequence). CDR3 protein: CSARGDEQYF. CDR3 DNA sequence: TGCAGTGCTAGAGGGGACGAGCAGTACTTC.

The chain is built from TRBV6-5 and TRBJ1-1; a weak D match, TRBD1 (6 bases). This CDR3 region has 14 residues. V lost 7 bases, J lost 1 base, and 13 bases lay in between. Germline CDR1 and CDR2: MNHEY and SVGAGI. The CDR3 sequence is CASNRQDPNTEAFF. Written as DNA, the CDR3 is TGTGCCAGCAATCGACAGGATCCGAACACTGAAGCTTTCTTT.

The CDR3 region is CASSILNGKVGDTQYF. The CDR3 DNA sequence: TGTGCCAGCAGTATCCTTAACGGGAAGGTGGGAGATACGCAGTATTTT. V usage is TRBV28 and J usage is TRBJ2-3; D possibly corresponds to TRBD2 (5 bases). From germline, CDR1 is MDHEN and CDR2 SYDVKM. The CDR3 is made up of 16 amino acids. V was pared by 5 bases and J by 5 bases, with 20 bases between.

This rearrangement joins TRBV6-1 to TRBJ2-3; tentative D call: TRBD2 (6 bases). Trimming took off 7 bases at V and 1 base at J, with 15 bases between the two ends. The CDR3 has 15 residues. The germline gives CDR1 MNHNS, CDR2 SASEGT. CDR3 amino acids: CASTAGLIGTDTQYF. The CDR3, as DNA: TGTGCCAGCACTGCGGGGCTAATTGGCACAGATACGCAGTATTTT.

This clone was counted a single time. The CDR3 nucleotides read TGCAGCGTGAGAGGGGGATCTTCCTACAATGAGCAGTTCTTC. Translated, it gives CSVRGGSSYNEQFF. V gene TRBV29-1 combines with J gene TRBJ2-1; D is possibly TRBD1 (6 bases). V lost 6 bases and J lost 1, with 13 bases in between. The germline gives CDR1 SQVTM, CDR2 ANQGSEA. CDR3 length: 14 amino acids.

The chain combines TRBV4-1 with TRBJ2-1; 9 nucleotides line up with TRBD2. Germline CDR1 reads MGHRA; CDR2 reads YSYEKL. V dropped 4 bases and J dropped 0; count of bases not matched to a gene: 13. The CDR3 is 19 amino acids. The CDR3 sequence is CASSPPMRLAGTSYNEQFF. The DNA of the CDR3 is TGCGCCAGCAGCCCCCCGATGCGGCTAGCGGGAACCTCCTACAATGAGCAGTTCTTC.

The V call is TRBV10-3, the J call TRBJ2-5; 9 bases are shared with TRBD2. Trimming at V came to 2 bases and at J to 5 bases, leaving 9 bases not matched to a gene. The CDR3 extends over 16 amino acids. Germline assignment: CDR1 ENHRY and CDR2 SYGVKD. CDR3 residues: CAISEPGASGMETQYF. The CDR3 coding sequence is TGTGCCATCAGTGAGCCGGGGGCTAGCGGGATGGAGACCCAGTACTTC.

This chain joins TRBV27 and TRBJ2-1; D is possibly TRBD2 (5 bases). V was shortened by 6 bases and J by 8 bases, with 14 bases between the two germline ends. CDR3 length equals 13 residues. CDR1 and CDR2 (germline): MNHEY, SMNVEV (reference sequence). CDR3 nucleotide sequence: TGTGCCAGCAGCCCGCTACGGGGTCATGAGCAGTTCTTC. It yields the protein CASSPLRGHEQFF.

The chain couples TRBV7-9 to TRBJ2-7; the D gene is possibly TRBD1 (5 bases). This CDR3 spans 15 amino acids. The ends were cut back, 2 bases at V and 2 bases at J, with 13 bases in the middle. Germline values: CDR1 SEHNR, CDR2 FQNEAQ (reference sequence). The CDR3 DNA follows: TGTGCCAGCAGCTTACCCTTGGACACTGCCTACGAGCAGTACTTC. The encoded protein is CASSLPLDTAYEQYF.

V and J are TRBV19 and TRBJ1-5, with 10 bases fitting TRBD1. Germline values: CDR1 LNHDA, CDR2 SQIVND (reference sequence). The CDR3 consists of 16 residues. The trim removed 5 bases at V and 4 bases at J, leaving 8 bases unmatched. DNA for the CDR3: TGTGCCAGTAGTTCAACTCCGGGACAGGGGAATCAGCCCCAGCATTTT. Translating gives CASSSTPGQGNQPQHF.

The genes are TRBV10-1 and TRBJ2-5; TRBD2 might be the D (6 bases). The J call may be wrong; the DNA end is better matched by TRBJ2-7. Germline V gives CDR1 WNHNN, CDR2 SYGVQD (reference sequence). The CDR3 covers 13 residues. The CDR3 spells CASRGDSHYEQYF. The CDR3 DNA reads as TGCGCCAGCAGGGGGGACTCCCACTACGAGCAGTACTTC.

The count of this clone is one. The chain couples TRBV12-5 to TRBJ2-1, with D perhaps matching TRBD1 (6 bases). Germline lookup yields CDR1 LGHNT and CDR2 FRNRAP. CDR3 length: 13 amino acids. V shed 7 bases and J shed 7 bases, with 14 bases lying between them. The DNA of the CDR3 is TGTGCTAGTGCCAAACAGGGTAATAATGAGCAGTTCTTC. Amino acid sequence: CASAKQGNNEQFF.

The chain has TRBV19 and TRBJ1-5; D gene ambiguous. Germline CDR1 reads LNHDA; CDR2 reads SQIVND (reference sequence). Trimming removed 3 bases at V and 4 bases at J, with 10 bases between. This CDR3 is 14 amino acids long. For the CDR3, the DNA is TGTGCCAGTAGTATCTCGTCACAAAATCAGCCCCAGCATTTT. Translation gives CASSISSQNQPQHF.

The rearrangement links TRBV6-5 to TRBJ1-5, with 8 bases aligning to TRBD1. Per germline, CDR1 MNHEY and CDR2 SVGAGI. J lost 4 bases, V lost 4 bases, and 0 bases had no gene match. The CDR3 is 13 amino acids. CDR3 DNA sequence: TGTGCCAGCAGTTGGACAGGGAATCAGCCCCAGCATTTT. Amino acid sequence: CASSWTGNQPQHF.

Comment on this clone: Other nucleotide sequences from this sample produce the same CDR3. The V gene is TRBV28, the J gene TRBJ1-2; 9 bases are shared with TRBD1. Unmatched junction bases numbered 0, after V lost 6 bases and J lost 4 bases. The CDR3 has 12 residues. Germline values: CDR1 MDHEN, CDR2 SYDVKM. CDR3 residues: CASRTGGYGYTF. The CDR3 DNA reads TGTGCCAGCAGGACAGGGGGCTATGGCTACACCTTC.

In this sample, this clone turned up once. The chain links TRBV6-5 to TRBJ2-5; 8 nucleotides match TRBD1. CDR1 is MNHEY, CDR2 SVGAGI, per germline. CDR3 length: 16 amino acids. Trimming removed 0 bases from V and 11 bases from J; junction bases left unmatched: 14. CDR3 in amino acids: CASSYSKAAGGFVQYF. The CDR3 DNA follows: TGTGCCAGCAGTTACTCGAAGGCTGCAGGGGGCTTCGTGCAGTACTTC.

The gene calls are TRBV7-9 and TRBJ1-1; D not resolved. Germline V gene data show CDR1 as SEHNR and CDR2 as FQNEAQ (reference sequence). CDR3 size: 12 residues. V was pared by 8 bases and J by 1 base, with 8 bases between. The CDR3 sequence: CASGRANTEAFF. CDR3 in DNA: TGTGCCAGCGGTAGAGCGAACACTGAAGCTTTCTTT.

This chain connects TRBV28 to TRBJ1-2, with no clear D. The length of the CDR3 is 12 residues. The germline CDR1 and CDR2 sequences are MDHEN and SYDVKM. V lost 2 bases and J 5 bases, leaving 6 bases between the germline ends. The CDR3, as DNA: TGTGCCAGCAGTTTAGTCCGATATGGCTACACCTTC. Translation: CASSLVRYGYTF.

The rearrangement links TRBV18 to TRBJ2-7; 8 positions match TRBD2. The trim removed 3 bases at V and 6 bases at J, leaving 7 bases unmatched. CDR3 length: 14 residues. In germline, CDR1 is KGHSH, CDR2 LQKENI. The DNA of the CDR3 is TGTGCCAGCTCACCGGCGGGACTAGGGAGCGAGCAGTACTTC. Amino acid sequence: CASSPAGLGSEQYF.

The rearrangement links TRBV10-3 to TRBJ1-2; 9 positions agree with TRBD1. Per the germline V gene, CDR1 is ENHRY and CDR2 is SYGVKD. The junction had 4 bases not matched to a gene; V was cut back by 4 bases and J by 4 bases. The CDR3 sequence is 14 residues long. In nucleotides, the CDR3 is TGTGCCATCAGTGTTGGGACAGGGACCTATGGCTACACCTTC. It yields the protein CAISVGTGTYGYTF.

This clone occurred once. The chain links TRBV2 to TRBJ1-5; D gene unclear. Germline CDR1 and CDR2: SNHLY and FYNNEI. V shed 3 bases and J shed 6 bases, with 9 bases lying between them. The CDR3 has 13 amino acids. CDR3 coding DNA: TGTGCCAGCAGTGATTCAGGTGGTCAGCCCCAGCATTTT. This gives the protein CASSDSGGQPQHF.

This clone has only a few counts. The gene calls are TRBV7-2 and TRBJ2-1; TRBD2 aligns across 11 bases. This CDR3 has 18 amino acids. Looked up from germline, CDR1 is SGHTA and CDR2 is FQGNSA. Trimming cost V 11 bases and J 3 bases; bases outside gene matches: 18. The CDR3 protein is CAGKVSGRAGLRYNEQFF. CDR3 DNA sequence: TGTGCCGGCAAAGTTAGCGGGAGGGCCGGATTACGCTACAATGAGCAGTTCTTC.

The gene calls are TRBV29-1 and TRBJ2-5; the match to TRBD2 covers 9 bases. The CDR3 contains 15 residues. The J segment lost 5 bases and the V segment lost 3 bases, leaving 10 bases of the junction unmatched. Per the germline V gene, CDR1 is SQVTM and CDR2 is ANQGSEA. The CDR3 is CSVDLGGRAVETQYF. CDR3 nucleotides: TGCAGCGTTGATCTTGGCGGGAGGGCCGTCGAGACCCAGTACTTC.